What follows is one T cell receptor beta chain and its context. The antigen is not known. V lost 7 bases, J lost 1 base, and 8 bases lay in between. This CDR3 comprises 12 residues. Germline CDR1 is ENHRY and CDR2 is SYGVKD. These data belong to a study of PD-L1 blockade in urothelial cancer. On the study more broadly: Patients' atezolizumab regimen, 1,200 mg intravenously every 3 weeks, began at some point between 2014 and 2015. Treatment start was followed by blood analysis at 3 weeks (second dose) and again at 6 weeks. Blood gave a median 141,255 T cells.

Profiled with immunoSEQ multiplex PCR; TCRdb holds only in-frame clones, not every one. The sample comprises about 52,000 clones, under 90% of which are singletons, and 5.5% to 7.5% rests with the top ten. Overall study results and limits: Lower pretreatment blood TCR clonality, under the median, predicted better survival, researchers reported.

The J gene is TRBJ2-7, the V gene TRBV10-3; no clear D gene. The specimen comprised PBMCs, sampled around atezolizumab (anti-PD-L1) treatment. This clonotype originated in a man between 40 and 49 years old with urothelial cancer. The CDR3 bases are TGTGCCATCAAAAGCACTTCCTACGAGCAGTACTTC. Protein sequence: CAIKSTSYEQYF.